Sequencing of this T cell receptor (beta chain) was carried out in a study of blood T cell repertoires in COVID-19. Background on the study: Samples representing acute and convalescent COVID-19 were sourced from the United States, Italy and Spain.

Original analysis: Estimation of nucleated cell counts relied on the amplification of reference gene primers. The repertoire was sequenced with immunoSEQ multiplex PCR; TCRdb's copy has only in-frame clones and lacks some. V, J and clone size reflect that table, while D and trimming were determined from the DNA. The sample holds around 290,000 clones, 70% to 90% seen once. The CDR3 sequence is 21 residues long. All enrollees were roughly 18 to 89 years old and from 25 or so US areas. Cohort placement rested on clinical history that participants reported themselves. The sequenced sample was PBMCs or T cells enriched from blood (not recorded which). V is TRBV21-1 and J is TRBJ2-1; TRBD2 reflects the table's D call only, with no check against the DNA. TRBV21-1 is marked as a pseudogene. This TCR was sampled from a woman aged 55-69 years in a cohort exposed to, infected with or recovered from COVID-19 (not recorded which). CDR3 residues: CASSKGGRTSGSPSSYNEQFF. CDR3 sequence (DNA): TGTGCCAGCAGCAAAGGAGGTAGGACTAGCGGGAGTCCCAGCTCCTACAATGAGCAGTTCTTC.